Sequencing of this TCR beta chain was carried out in a study of T cell clonality in common variable immunodeficiency. The study, taken as a whole, reports: Fewer deletions and N-nucleotide insertions were reportedly seen in common variable immunodeficiency TCR beta sequences.

In germline, CDR1 is SNHLY, CDR2 FYNNEI. V was shortened by 4 bases and J by 6 bases, with 4 bases between the two germline ends. The CDR3 contains 11 residues. For this clone: Its cognate antigen is unknown. The read comes to an end 3 residues before the CDR3 does, leaving the germline J gene to fill in the end.

TCRdb's table, derived via immunoSEQ multiplex PCR, lists solely in-frame clones and lacks some. This sample has fewer than 35,000 clones, each found more than once. This chain connects TRBV2 to TRBJ1-3; no reliable D call. The sample was peripheral blood mononuclear cells. This sequence originates from a human donor with common variable immunodeficiency. The CDR3 bases that were read are TGTGCCAGCAGTGCGGTAAACACC. It translates to CASSAVNT. The full CDR3 sequence reads CASSAVNTIYF.